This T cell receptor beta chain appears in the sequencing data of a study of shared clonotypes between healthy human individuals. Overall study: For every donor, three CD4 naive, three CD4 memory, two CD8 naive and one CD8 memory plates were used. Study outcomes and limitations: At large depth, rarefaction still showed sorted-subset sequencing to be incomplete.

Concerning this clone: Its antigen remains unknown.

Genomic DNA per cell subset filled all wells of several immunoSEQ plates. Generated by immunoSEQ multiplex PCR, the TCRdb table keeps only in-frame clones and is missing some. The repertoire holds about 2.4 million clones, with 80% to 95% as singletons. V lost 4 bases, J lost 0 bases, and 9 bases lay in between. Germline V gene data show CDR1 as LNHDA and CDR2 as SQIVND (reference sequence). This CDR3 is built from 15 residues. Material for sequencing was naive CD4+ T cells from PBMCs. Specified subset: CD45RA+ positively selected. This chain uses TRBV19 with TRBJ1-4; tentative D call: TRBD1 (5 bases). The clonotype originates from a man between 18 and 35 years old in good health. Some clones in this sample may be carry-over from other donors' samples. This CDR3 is CASSKPQATNEKLFF. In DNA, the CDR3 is TGTGCCAGTAGTAAACCACAGGCAACTAATGAAAAACTGTTTTTT.